This T cell receptor (beta chain) was identified in a study of blood T cell repertoires in COVID-19. Turning to the study itself: PBMCs, B-cell-depleted T cells, or T cells were the source of the cDNA or gDNA that made up the material.

Trimming stripped 10 bases from V and 4 bases from J, with 13 bases between. CDR1 and CDR2 (germline): SNHLY, FYNNEI. The CDR3 has 12 amino acids. Original data processing: Amplification from reference gene primers served as the basis for estimated nucleated cell counts. Only in-frame clones appear in the TCRdb table, and some are missing; sequencing was by immunoSEQ multiplex PCR. The DNA gave D and trimming, while V, J and clone size come from that table. The data contain about 140,000 clones, 84% of them singletons. This clone occurred once. The rearrangement joins TRBV2 to TRBJ1-1; D not resolved. The TCR comes from a woman aged 55-69 years with acute or convalescent COVID-19. The sequenced sample consisted of peripheral blood. CDR3 DNA: TGTGCCACTGGCCGGGGTAGCACTGAAGCTTTCTTT. Translation: CATGRGSTEAFF.